This is a list of T cell receptor beta chains from one sample in a study of OX40 agonist ivuxolimab in advanced cancers. The assay was immunoSEQ multiplex PCR, and TCRdb's table has in-frame clones only and misses some. The repertoire has approximately 68,000 clones, around 83% of them found once; the top ten carry roughly 6.8%. The starting material was CD4+ or CD8+ T cells sorted from blood, obtained in a trial of the OX40 agonist ivuxolimab. Every receptor here comes from an adult with an advanced solid tumor such as melanoma, head and neck, liver or kidney cancer. The CDR3 runs from the conserved cysteine through the conserved F or W. Each record gives: D gene, V gene, clone size, J gene, CDR3 protein, CDR3 DNA. D genes are given only for firm matches. A clone size is listed for some rows: how often the clone was seen (once, few, many), or a class if it is expanded.

TRBD2	TRBV5-1	-	TRBJ2-3	CASSANVGTSGTDTQYF	TGCGCCAGCAGCGCAAACGTGGGGACTAGCGGCACAGATACGCAGTATTTT
-	TRBV27	-	TRBJ2-7	CASGDFYEQYF	TGTGCCAGTGGAGACTTCTACGAGCAGTACTTC
TRBD2	TRBV5-1	-	TRBJ2-7	CASSYGTSGVTYEQYF	TGCGCCAGCAGCTATGGGACTAGCGGGGTTACCTACGAGCAGTACTTC
-	TRBV19	-	TRBJ1-5	CASSSLTGGANQPQHF	TGTGCCAGTAGTTCGTTAACCGGGGGAGCTAATCAGCCCCAGCATTTT
-	TRBV7-8	-	TRBJ1-5	CASTLGVGGQNNQPQHF	TGTGCCAGCACCCTAGGGGTGGGGGGTCAGAACAATCAGCCCCAGCATTTT
-	TRBV6-6	-	TRBJ1-5	CASNPPGDQPQHF	TGTGCCAGCAACCCCCCAGGGGATCAGCCCCAGCATTTT
TRBD1	TRBV6-6	few	TRBJ1-6	CASSRGQADSPLHF	TGTGCCAGCAGCCGAGGACAGGCTGATTCACCCCTCCACTTT
-	TRBV30	-	TRBJ1-5	CAWSVEGNQPQHF	TGTGCCTGGAGTGTAGAGGGGAATCAGCCCCAGCATTTT
-	TRBV5-1	-	TRBJ2-5	CASSLALDPGFETQYF	TGCGCCAGCAGCTTGGCGCTGGACCCTGGGTTTGAGACCCAGTACTTC
TRBD1	TRBV18	-	TRBJ2-7	CASSPKEYQTGDEQYF	TGTGCCAGCTCACCTAAAGAATATCAGACAGGGGACGAGCAGTACTTC
-	TRBV6-5	-	TRBJ1-5	CASSSRGGVQPQHF	TGTGCCAGCAGTTCCCGGGGCGGGGTTCAGCCCCAGCATTTT
-	TRBV5-1	-	TRBJ2-3	CASRFDLAPTDTQYF	TGCGCCAGCAGGTTTGACTTGGCGCCCACAGATACGCAGTATTTT
-	TRBV11-2	few	TRBJ2-2	CASSLEWTGNTGELFF	TGTGCCAGCAGCTTAGAATGGACGGGGAACACCGGGGAGCTGTTTTTT
-	TRBV2	-	TRBJ1-5	CASSERAGIAQHF	TGTGCCAGCAGTGAAAGGGCAGGGATTGCCCAGCATTTT
-	TRBV4-2	-	TRBJ2-1	CASSLTDSSNEQFF	TGTGCCAGCAGCTTGACAGACTCCTCCAATGAGCAGTTCTTC
-	TRBV5-1	-	TRBJ1-1	CASRLTRLDTEAFF	TGCGCCAGCAGGCTCACAAGGTTGGACACTGAAGCTTTCTTT
-	TRBV28	once	TRBJ1-4	CASSLFGTEKLFF	TGTGCCAGCAGTTTATTCGGGACTGAAAAACTGTTTTTT
-	TRBV7-2	-	TRBJ2-5	CASSLVTGSETQYF	TGTGCCAGCAGCTTAGTAACCGGGTCCGAGACCCAGTACTTC
-	TRBV12-5	-	TRBJ2-1	CASAPDGSYSNEQFF	TGTGCTAGTGCCCCTGACGGATCCTACTCCAATGAGCAGTTCTTC
-	TRBV10-1	-	TRBJ2-7	CASSPQGSYEQYF	TGCGCCAGCAGTCCTCAGGGATCCTACGAGCAGTACTTC
-	TRBV5-1	-	TRBJ2-5	CASSFVGALGSQETQYF	TGCGCCAGCAGCTTTGTAGGAGCCCTCGGGTCTCAAGAGACCCAGTACTTC
-	TRBV18	-	TRBJ1-1	CASSPQGSATEAFF	TGTGCCAGCTCACCCCAGGGCTCGGCTACTGAAGCTTTCTTT
TRBD2	TRBV2	-	TRBJ2-3	CASSGTSGGLPDTQYF	TGTGCCAGCAGTGGTACTAGCGGGGGCCTCCCAGATACGCAGTATTTT
TRBD2	TRBV9	-	TRBJ2-5	CASSINSGGAETQYF	TGTGCCAGCAGCATTAATAGCGGGGGAGCTGAGACCCAGTACTTC
TRBD1	TRBV5-5	-	TRBJ2-3	CASSRDRVLLVTDTQYF	TGTGCCAGCAGCCGTGACAGGGTTCTCTTGGTCACAGATACGCAGTATTTT
TRBD2	TRBV30	-	TRBJ2-7	CAWSPSGRGYEQYF	TGTGCCTGGTCCCCTAGCGGGAGGGGCTACGAGCAGTACTTC
TRBD1	TRBV7-2	few	TRBJ1-3	CASSLQGGLSGNTIYF	TGTGCCAGCAGCCTCCAGGGGGGCCTCTCTGGAAACACCATATATTTT
-	TRBV19	-	TRBJ2-7	CASSIGASSYEQYF	TGTGCCAGTAGTATAGGAGCCAGCTCCTACGAGCAGTACTTC
TRBD1	TRBV6-1	-	TRBJ2-7	CASTYTDRSSYEQYF	TGTGCCAGCACCTACACGGACAGGAGCTCCTACGAGCAGTACTTC
-	TRBV27	-	TRBJ2-7	CASSLIPPYEQYF	TGTGCCAGCAGTTTAATTCCCCCCTACGAGCAGTACTTC
-	TRBV6-1	once	TRBJ1-4	CASSEASWGVEKLFF	TGTGCCAGCAGTGAAGCTAGTTGGGGGGTGGAAAAACTGTTTTTT
-	TRBV7-8	-	TRBJ2-5	CASSLEGTPNWAQYF	TGTGCCAGCAGCTTAGAAGGCACCCCAAATTGGGCCCAGTACTTC
TRBD2	TRBV4-2	-	TRBJ2-3	CASSHTIAGGPGDTQYF	TGTGCCAGCAGCCATACTATAGCGGGGGGGCCTGGAGATACGCAGTATTTT
-	TRBV5-1	-	TRBJ2-3	CASRLTSDTDTQYF	TGCGCCAGCCGACTGACAAGCGACACAGATACGCAGTATTTT
-	TRBV18	-	TRBJ1-3	CASSPSIGNTIYF	TGTGCCAGCTCACCCTCCATTGGAAACACCATATATTTT
TRBD2	TRBV30	-	TRBJ2-3	CAWSVSPGLAGGPSSTDTQYF	TGTGCCTGGAGTGTTTCCCCTGGCCTAGCGGGGGGCCCCTCTAGCACAGATACGCAGTATTTT
-	TRBV28	-	TRBJ1-5	CASRGGRNSNQPQHF	TGTGCCAGTCGCGGGGGCCGGAATAGCAATCAGCCCCAGCATTTT